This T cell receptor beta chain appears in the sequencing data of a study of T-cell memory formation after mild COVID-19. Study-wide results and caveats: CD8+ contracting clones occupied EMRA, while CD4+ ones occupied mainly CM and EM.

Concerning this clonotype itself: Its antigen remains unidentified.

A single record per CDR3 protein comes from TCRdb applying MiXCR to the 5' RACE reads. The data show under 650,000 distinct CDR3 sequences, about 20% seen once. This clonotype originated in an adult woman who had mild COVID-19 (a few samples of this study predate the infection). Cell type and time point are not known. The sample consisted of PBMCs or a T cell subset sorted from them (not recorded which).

DNA for the CDR3: TGTGCCAGCAGTTTTTACGACACGCAGTTCTTC. Amino acid sequence: CASSFYDTQFF. V and J are TRBV6-2 or TRBV6-3 and TRBJ2-1, with D hard to call. This CDR3 is 11 amino acids long. Germline lookup yields CDR1 MNHEY and CDR2 SVGEGT. V shed 4 bases and J shed 12 bases, with 10 bases lying between them.